The clone carrying this TCR beta chain has just a few counts. Its antigen is currently unknown. This record belongs to a study of T cells after yellow fever vaccination. Each CDR3 protein is one row after TCRdb ran MiXCR on the 5' RACE reads. The data hold over 250,000 distinct CDR3 sequences, with about 4% observed a single time. CDR3 length: 14 amino acids. Per germline, CDR1 SGHTA and CDR2 FQGNSA. Trimming removed 8 bases at V and 2 bases at J, with 13 bases between. Study-level points and caveats: Reappearance after the booster was observed for most primary-vaccination clones (about 95% CD4, more than 70% CD8).

This chain connects TRBV7-2 to TRBJ1-5; possible D gene TRBD1, 6 bases. The sample here was PBMCs, taken 5 days after the yellow fever booster vaccination. This sequence was found in a man aged 18-30 years who received the YFV17D yellow fever vaccine. This CDR3 reads CASGPRTGNQPQHF. DNA of the CDR3: TGTGCCAGCGGCCCTCGGACAGGCAATCAGCCCCAGCATTTT.